The 9 T cell receptor beta chains below come from one sample, sequenced in a study of cytomegalovirus exposure and HLA in healthy donors. The study ran its PCR with 60 Vbeta and 13 Jbeta primers. Clones were read by immunoSEQ multiplex PCR, and TCRdb kept only the in-frame ones, dropping some. The repertoire consists of just under 250,000 clones, with 82% occurring once and the leading ten covering 5.4%. The sequenced sample was PBMCs. The receptor source for this set is a woman in her thirties or forties in good health and CMV-seropositive.

The chain uses TRBV4-3 and TRBJ2-7; 10 bases line up with TRBD2. The CDR3 extends over 14 amino acids. Germline V lookup: CDR1 LGHNA, CDR2 YSLEER. Trimming at V came to 1 base and at J to 3 bases, leaving 0 bases not matched to a gene. The CDR3: CASSQGTSGYEQYF. The DNA for the CDR3 is TGCGCCAGCAGCCAAGGGACTAGCGGCTACGAGCAGTACTTC.

The chain has TRBV11-2 and TRBJ1-2; D remains unclear. The germline V gene encodes CDR1 SGHAT and CDR2 FQNNGV. V was shortened by 0 bases and J by 3 bases, with 5 bases between the two germline ends. The CDR3 runs 13 residues. The CDR3 DNA follows: TGTGCCAGCAGCTTAGACGGGGACTATGGCTACACCTTC. Amino acid sequence: CASSLDGDYGYTF.

The genes are TRBV15 and TRBJ1-4, with D possibly TRBD1 on 5 matching bases. Trimming removed 5 bases at V and 7 bases at J, with 17 bases between. The CDR3 contains 15 residues. Germline loops: CDR1 LNHNV, CDR2 YYDKDF (reference sequence). The CDR3, as DNA: TGTGCCACCAGCGAATTAGCGGGGGTGGGTGAAAAACTGTTTTTT. Residues: CATSELAGVGEKLFF.

The V gene is TRBV7-9, the J gene TRBJ2-6; TRBD1 matches 8 bases. V lost 4 bases and J lost 0; bases outside the gene matches: 8. The germline V gene has CDR1 SEHNR and CDR2 FQNEAQ (reference sequence). This CDR3 is built from 18 residues. The CDR3 DNA reads TGTGCCAGCAGCTCGCGACAGGGGTTGAGCTCTGGGGCCAACGTCCTGACTTTC. Its protein is CASSSRQGLSSGANVLTF.

The chain employs TRBV27 and TRBJ1-6; D not certain. The V gene's germline CDR1 is MNHEY and CDR2 SMNVEV (reference sequence). This CDR3 comprises 13 residues. Trimming removed 3 bases from V and 8 bases from J, with 8 bases in between. The CDR3 sequence: CASSFQRDSPLHF. The CDR3 coding sequence is TGTGCCAGCAGTTTTCAGCGGGATTCACCCCTCCACTTT.

This rearrangement joins TRBV4-3 to TRBJ1-1; D ambiguous. There are 13 residues in the CDR3. V was pared by 2 bases and J by 7 bases, with 11 bases between. The germline gives CDR1 LGHNA, CDR2 YSLEER. The CDR3, as DNA: TGCGCCAGCAGCCAAATGGGTACTAATGAAGCTTTCTTT. The encoded protein is CASSQMGTNEAFF.

This clone came up once. The rearrangement uses TRBV18 and TRBJ2-6; 8 bases are shared with TRBD2. V lost 6 bases to trimming and J lost 3 bases; unmatched junction nucleotides: 4. The CDR3 length is 15 residues. The germline gives CDR1 KGHSH, CDR2 LQKENI. CDR3 residues: CASSPTSGGANVLTF. The CDR3 DNA reads as TGTGCCAGCTCGCCTACTAGCGGTGGGGCCAACGTCCTGACTTTC.

The V gene is TRBV4-2, the J gene TRBJ1-1; weak D call: TRBD1 (5 bases). Trimming shortened V by 4 bases and J by 1 base, and 19 bases separated the two germline ends. This CDR3 has 17 residues. Germline CDR1 reads LGHNA; CDR2 reads YNFKEQ. CDR3 coding DNA: TGTGCCAGCAGCCCGGGGGAGGGTGGGGCCGGGAACACTGAAGCTTTCTTT. Its translation is CASSPGEGGAGNTEAFF.

The rearrangement uses TRBV9 and TRBJ1-5; D may be TRBD1 (6 bases). With 4 bases removed from V and 2 bases from J, the gap between germline ends came to 13 bases. The CDR3 sequence is 15 residues long. Germline V lookup: CDR1 SGDLS, CDR2 YYNGEE. The DNA of the CDR3 is TGTGCCAGCAGCCCCCCAGGGGTTGGCAATCAGCCCCAGCATTTT. This codes for CASSPPGVGNQPQHF.